This T cell receptor beta chain was sequenced during a study of T cells in Graves' hyperthyroidism and ophthalmopathy. Whole-study results and caveats: Stable hyperthyroidism and ophthalmopathy were separated using 13 V-J signatures.

This clonotype was picked up many times. Its target is unknown. A much more abundant neighbour one base away suggests this may be a read error. Germline CDR1 is SNHLY and CDR2 is FYNNEI. Trimming left V 3 bases short and J 2 bases short, with 7 bases between. There are 13 residues in the CDR3. Graves' hyperthyroidism without ophthalmopathy progression within 18 months was termed stable. TCR beta CDR3 sequences were amplified from RNA transcripts. The HTBI primer set served for first-round RT-PCR of the TCR CDR3. TCRdb re-derived calls from the multiplex PCR reads in MiXCR, one entry per CDR3 protein. Of 300,000 to 450,000 distinct CDR3 sequences listed, around 14% are singletons.

Source material: blood. This TCR derives from a woman between 18 and 29 years old with Graves' hyperthyroidism. The chain recombines TRBV2 with TRBJ1-1, with D possibly matching TRBD1 (6 bases). The CDR3 nucleotides are TGTGCCAGCAGTGACAGGGGAAACACTGAAGCTTTCTTT. Residues: CASSDRGNTEAFF.